This is a list of T cell receptor beta chains from one sample in a study of cytomegalovirus exposure and HLA in healthy donors. Assay used: immunoSEQ multiplex PCR; TCRdb lists only in-frame clones, some missing. The table shows 60,000 to 70,000 clones, with about three quarters occurring only once. Sequencing used PBMCs. The source is a man aged 50 to 60 in good health and CMV-seropositive. Each CDR3 is given with its conserved first and last residue. The D gene is left open where the match is weak. Not every row has a clone size; where given, it reads once, few, many or a size class.

size	D	V	J	CDR3	DNA
few	.	TRBV6-1	TRBJ2-7	CASSALRQGTYEQYF	TGTGCCAGCAGTGCCCTGCGGCAGGGAACTTACGAGCAGTACTTC
.	.	TRBV19	TRBJ1-4	CARGDNIDEKLFF	TGTGCCAGAGGGGACAACATAGATGAAAAACTGTTTTTT
.	.	TRBV14	TRBJ1-1	CASSSRRTTGSPEAFF	TGTGCCAGCAGCTCCCGACGCACAACAGGGAGTCCTGAAGCTTTCTTT
few	.	TRBV19	TRBJ1-4	CASRRGLAELFF	TGTGCCAGTAGGAGAGGTTTGGCGGAACTGTTTTTT
.	TRBD2	TRBV5-1	TRBJ2-1	CASSLGTRDNNEQFF	TGCGCCAGCAGCTTGGGGACTAGAGATAACAATGAGCAGTTCTTC
.	TRBD1	TRBV2	TRBJ2-1	CASSEQGADEQFF	TGTGCCAGCAGTGAACAGGGGGCCGATGAGCAGTTCTTC
once	.	TRBV11-2	TRBJ2-2	CASSIQTNTGELFF	TGTGCCAGCAGCATACAGACGAACACCGGGGAGCTGTTTTTT
.	.	TRBV29-1	TRBJ1-3	CSVGQDGNTIYF	TGCAGCGTTGGTCAGGATGGAAACACCATATATTTT
.	.	TRBV4-1	TRBJ1-5	CASSQAGPPPNQPQHF	TGCGCCAGCAGCCAAGCAGGTCCGCCGCCCAATCAGCCCCAGCATTTT
.	TRBD1	TRBV19	TRBJ1-5	CASSIVEGAGQPQHF	TGTGCCAGTAGTATAGTGGAGGGGGCAGGCCAGCCCCAGCATTTT
few	.	TRBV5-1	TRBJ2-1	CASSLEVASNEQFF	TGCGCCAGCAGCTTGGAAGTAGCTTCGAATGAGCAGTTCTTC
.	.	TRBV30	TRBJ1-1	CAWARWGGNTEAFF	TGTGCCTGGGCCAGATGGGGGGGAAACACTGAAGCTTTCTTT
few	.	TRBV28	TRBJ1-5	CASGTQGFDQPQHF	TGTGCCAGCGGCACCCAGGGGTTTGATCAGCCCCAGCATTTT
.	.	TRBV4-1	TRBJ2-7	CASSQDTLRTVTGAYEQYF	TGCGCCAGCAGCCAAGACACCCTCAGGACGGTGACAGGAGCCTACGAGCAGTACTTC
.	.	TRBV30	TRBJ2-1	CAWSPVWHEQFF	TGTGCCTGGAGTCCAGTTTGGCATGAGCAGTTCTTC
.	TRBD1	TRBV9	TRBJ2-5	CASSLTGVVGETQYF	TGTGCCAGCAGCCTGACAGGGGTAGTGGGAGAGACCCAGTACTTC
few	.	TRBV10-3	TRBJ2-3	CAISSSGSTFSTDTQYF	TGTGCCATCAGCTCTAGTGGGTCCACCTTTAGCACAGATACGCAGTATTTT
.	.	TRBV7-9	TRBJ2-7	CASSPRNRELYEQYF	TGTGCCAGCAGCCCAAGAAACAGGGAACTCTACGAGCAGTACTTC
.	TRBD2	TRBV19	TRBJ2-3	CASSGTRTSGRTDTQYF	TGTGCCAGTAGCGGTACTCGGACTAGCGGGAGAACAGATACGCAGTATTTT
.	.	TRBV25-1	TRBJ1-2	CASSGQYYGYTF	TGTGCCAGCAGTGGACAGTACTATGGCTACACCTTC
few	.	TRBV6-5	TRBJ2-7	CASQISGSRGNEQYF	TGTGCCAGCCAAATTAGTGGATCCCGCGGGAACGAGCAGTACTTC
.	.	TRBV7-2	TRBJ2-5	CASSLQGTEETQYF	TGTGCCAGCAGCTTACAGGGAACGGAAGAGACCCAGTACTTC
.	TRBD2	TRBV5-1	TRBJ2-1	CASSLGLAGIYNEQFF	TGCGCCAGCAGCTTGGGGCTAGCGGGTATCTACAATGAGCAGTTCTTC
.	.	TRBV21-1	TRBJ1-5	CASSKGYGGWGNQPQHF	TGTGCCAGCAGCAAAGGCTACGGGGGGTGGGGGAATCAGCCCCAGCATTTT
once	TRBD1	TRBV15	TRBJ2-5	CATSSGTGSGETQYF	TGTGCCACCAGCAGCGGGACAGGTAGTGGAGAGACCCAGTACTTC
once	.	TRBV5-1	TRBJ2-1	CASSLAIGQYNEQFF	TGCGCCAGCAGCTTGGCTATAGGACAGTACAATGAGCAGTTCTTC
few	.	TRBV6-5	TRBJ1-1	CASSWTGGMGTEAFF	TGTGCCAGCAGTTGGACTGGAGGGATGGGAACTGAAGCTTTCTTT
few	TRBD2	TRBV15	TRBJ2-7	CATSRATLAGNSYEQYF	TGTGCCACCAGCAGAGCCACCCTAGCGGGAAACTCCTACGAGCAGTACTTC
.	TRBD1	TRBV11-2	TRBJ1-1	CASSVGTGAEAFF	TGTGCCAGCAGCGTCGGGACAGGGGCTGAAGCTTTCTTT
few	.	TRBV6-5	TRBJ1-1	CASRGLGGTEAFF	TGTGCCAGCAGGGGTTTGGGGGGCACTGAAGCTTTCTTT
few	.	TRBV14	TRBJ1-1	CASSQLRGTWATEAFF	TGTGCCAGCAGCCAACTAAGGGGGACATGGGCCACTGAAGCTTTCTTT
.	.	TRBV6-1	TRBJ1-3	CASSEDGSSGNTIYF	TGTGCCAGCAGTGAAGATGGGAGCTCTGGAAACACCATATATTTT
.	TRBD2	TRBV4-2	TRBJ2-1	CASSRPLGASGSSYNEQFF	TGTGCCAGCAGCCGCCCCTTGGGGGCTAGCGGGAGCTCCTACAATGAGCAGTTCTTC
few	.	TRBV6-1	TRBJ2-7	CASSVEGRYNEQYF	TGTGCCAGCAGTGTGGAGGGAAGGTACAACGAGCAGTACTTC
.	TRBD1	TRBV5-1	TRBJ2-2	CASSLRQGAGELFF	TGCGCCAGCAGCTTAAGGCAGGGGGCCGGGGAGCTGTTTTTT
few	TRBD1	TRBV7-2	TRBJ1-1	CASSLSGGEAFF	TGTGCCAGCAGCTTATCAGGGGGCGAGGCTTTCTTT
.	TRBD2	TRBV6-5	TRBJ2-5	CASIRQPGGETQYF	TGTGCCAGCATCCGACAACCGGGGGGGGAGACCCAGTACTTC
few	.	TRBV6-1	TRBJ2-4	CASSEAWGPPILYF	TGTGCCAGCAGTGAAGCGTGGGGCCCCCCCATTCTGTACTTC
.	TRBD2	TRBV7-2	TRBJ2-1	CASTLAGGGSNEQFF	TGTGCCAGCACATTAGCGGGAGGGGGGTCTAATGAGCAGTTCTTC
few	.	TRBV10-3	TRBJ2-3	CAILAETTDTQYF	TGTGCCATCCTTGCGGAGACCACAGATACGCAGTATTTT
.	.	TRBV2	TRBJ1-4	CASSELVRAATNEKLFF	TGTGCCAGCAGTGAACTGGTGCGGGCAGCAACTAATGAAAAACTGTTTTTT
.	.	TRBV7-2	TRBJ2-7	CASSPQTRTEQYF	TGTGCCAGCAGCCCACAAACCCGGACAGAGCAGTACTTC
few	TRBD2	TRBV2	TRBJ2-1	CASSLTSGGYNEQFF	TGTGCCAGCAGCCTGACTAGCGGGGGCTACAATGAGCAGTTCTTC
few	TRBD1	TRBV10-3	TRBJ2-5	CAISEPGGETQYF	TGTGCCATCAGTGAGCCAGGGGGCGAGACCCAGTACTTC
.	TRBD1	TRBV6-5	TRBJ2-7	CASSYMTGGSYEQYF	TGTGCCAGCAGTTATATGACAGGGGGAAGCTACGAGCAGTACTTC
.	.	TRBV5-1	TRBJ1-1	CASRQSNTLGGGMNTEAFF	TGCGCCAGCAGACAAAGTAACACTTTGGGGGGGGGTATGAACACTGAAGCTTTCTTT
medium-sized	.	TRBV28	TRBJ1-1	CASTNGQKNTEAFF	TGTGCCAGCACCAATGGACAGAAGAACACTGAAGCTTTCTTT
.	.	TRBV19	TRBJ2-3	CASSIVSQRWGLGLRTDTQYF	TGTGCCAGTAGTATAGTCTCTCAAAGGTGGGGACTGGGATTGCGCACAGATACGCAGTATTTT
.	.	TRBV10-1	TRBJ2-1	CASSESKRTYNEQFF	TGCGCCAGCAGTGAGTCGAAGCGGACCTACAATGAGCAGTTCTTC
.	.	TRBV7-9	TRBJ1-4	CASSLDQGGEKLFF	TGTGCCAGCAGCTTAGATCAGGGTGGTGAAAAACTGTTTTTT
.	.	TRBV19	TRBJ1-4	CATQGGEKLFF	TGTGCCACCCAGGGAGGTGAAAAACTGTTTTTT
.	TRBD1	TRBV7-2	TRBJ1-1	CASSRGQGKWNTEAFF	TGTGCCAGCAGCCGCGGACAGGGGAAGTGGAACACTGAAGCTTTCTTT
.	.	TRBV9	TRBJ1-1	CASSVSKDETGTEAFF	TGTGCCAGCAGCGTTTCGAAAGACGAGACGGGGACTGAAGCTTTCTTT
.	.	TRBV4-1	TRBJ2-1	CASSQVLGTGDEQFF	TGCGCCAGCAGCCAAGTTCTTGGGACGGGGGATGAGCAGTTCTTC